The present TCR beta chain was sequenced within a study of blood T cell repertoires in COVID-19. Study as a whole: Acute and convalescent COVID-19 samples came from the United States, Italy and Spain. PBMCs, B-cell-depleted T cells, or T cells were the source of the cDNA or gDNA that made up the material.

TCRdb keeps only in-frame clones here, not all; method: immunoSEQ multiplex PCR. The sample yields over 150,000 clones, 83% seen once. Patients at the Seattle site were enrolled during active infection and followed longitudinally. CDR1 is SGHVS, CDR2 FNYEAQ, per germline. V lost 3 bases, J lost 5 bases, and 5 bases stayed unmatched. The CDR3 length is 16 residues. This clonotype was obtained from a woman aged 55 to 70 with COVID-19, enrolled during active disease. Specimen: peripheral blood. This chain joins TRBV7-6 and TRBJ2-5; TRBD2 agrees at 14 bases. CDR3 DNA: TGTGCCAGCAGCTTCGGGACTAGCGGGAGTAGGGAGACCCAGTACTTC. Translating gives CASSFGTSGSRETQYF. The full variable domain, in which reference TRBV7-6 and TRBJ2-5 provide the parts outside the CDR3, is GAGVSQSPRYKVTKRGQDVALRCDPISGHVSLYWYRQALGQGPEFLTYFNYEAQQDKSGLPNDRFSAERPEGSISTLTIQRTEQRDSAMYRCASSFGTSGSRETQYFGPGTRLLVL.